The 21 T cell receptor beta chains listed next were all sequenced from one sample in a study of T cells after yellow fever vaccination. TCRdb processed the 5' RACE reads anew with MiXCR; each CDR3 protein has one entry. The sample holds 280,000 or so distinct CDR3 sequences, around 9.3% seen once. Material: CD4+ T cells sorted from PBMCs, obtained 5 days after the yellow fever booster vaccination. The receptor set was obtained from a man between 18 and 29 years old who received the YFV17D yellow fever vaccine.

This CDR3 reads CAWRPPGSYYEQYF. The CDR3 coding sequence is TGTGCCTGGAGACCCCCGGGGTCCTACTACGAGCAGTACTTC. The J gene is TRBJ2-7, the V gene TRBV30, with a possible D match to TRBD2 (5 bases). CDR1 and CDR2 from the germline V gene are GTSNPN and SVGIG (reference sequence). V gave up 3 bases and J gave up 3 bases, with 15 bases separating them. The CDR3 is 14 amino acids.

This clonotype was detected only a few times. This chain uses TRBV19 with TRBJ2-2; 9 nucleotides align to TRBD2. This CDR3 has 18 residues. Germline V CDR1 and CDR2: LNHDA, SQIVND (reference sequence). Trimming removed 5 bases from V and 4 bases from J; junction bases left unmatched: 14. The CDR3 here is CASSPRGFGSGGTGELFF. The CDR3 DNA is TGTGCCAGTAGTCCCCGGGGGTTTGGTAGCGGGGGCACCGGGGAGCTGTTTTTT.

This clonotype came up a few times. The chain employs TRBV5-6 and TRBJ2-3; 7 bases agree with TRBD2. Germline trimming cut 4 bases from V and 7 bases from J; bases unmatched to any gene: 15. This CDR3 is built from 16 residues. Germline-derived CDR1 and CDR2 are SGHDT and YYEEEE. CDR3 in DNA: TGTGCCAGCAGCCTCCCTGGAGCGGGGACGACGCATACGCAGTATTTT. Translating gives CASSLPGAGTTHTQYF.

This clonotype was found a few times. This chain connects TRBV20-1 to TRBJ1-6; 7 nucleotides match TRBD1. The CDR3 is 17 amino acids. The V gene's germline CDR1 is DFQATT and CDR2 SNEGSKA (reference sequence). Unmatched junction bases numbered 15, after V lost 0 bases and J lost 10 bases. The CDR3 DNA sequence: TGCAGTGCTAGAGATCGCCGCCGAGGGGGCCTTGGGTCACCCCTCCACTTT. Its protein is CSARDRRRGGLGSPLHF.

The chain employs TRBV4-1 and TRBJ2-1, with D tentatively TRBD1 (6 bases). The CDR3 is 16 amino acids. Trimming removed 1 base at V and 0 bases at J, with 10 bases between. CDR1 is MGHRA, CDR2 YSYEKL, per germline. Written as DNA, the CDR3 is TGCGCCAGCAGCCAAGGCAGACAGGCCTCCTACAATGAGCAGTTCTTC. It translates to CASSQGRQASYNEQFF.

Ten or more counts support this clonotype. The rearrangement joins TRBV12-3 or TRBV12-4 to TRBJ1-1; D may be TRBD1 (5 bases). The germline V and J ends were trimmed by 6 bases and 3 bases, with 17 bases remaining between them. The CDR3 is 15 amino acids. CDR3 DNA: TGTGCCAGCAGCACACGAGGCGGGGCCTACACTGAAGCTTTCTTT. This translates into CASSTRGGAYTEAFF.

CDR3 amino acids: CASSSRVGGGYEQYV. The CDR3, as DNA: TGTGCCAGCAGTTCCAGAGTTGGAGGGGGATACGAGCAGTACGTC. The chain couples TRBV6-6 to TRBJ2-7; D could derive from TRBD1 or TRBD2 (6 bases each). The germline CDR1 and CDR2 sequences are MNHNY and SVGAGI (reference sequence). The V end lost 4 bases, the J end lost 4 bases, and 17 bases lay between the germline ends. The CDR3 consists of 15 residues.

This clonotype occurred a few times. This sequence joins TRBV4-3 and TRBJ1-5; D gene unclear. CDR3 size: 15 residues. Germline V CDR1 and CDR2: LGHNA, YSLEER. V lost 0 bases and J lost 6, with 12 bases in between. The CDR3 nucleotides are TGCGCCAGCAGCCAAGAAATCGGGGTGGGTCAGCCCCAGCATTTT. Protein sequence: CASSQEIGVGQPQHF.

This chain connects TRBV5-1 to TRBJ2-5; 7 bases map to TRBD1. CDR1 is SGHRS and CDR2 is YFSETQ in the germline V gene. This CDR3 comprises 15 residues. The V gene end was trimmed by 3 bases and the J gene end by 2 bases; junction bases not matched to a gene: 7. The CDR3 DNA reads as TGCGCCAGCAGCTCCCAATCGACAGGGCAAGAGACCCAGTACTTC. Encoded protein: CASSSQSTGQETQYF.

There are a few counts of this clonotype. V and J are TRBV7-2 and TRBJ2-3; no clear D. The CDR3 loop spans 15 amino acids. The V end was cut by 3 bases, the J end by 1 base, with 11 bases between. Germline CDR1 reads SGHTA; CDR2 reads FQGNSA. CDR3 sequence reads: CASSFPPGGTDTQYF. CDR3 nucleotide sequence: TGTGCCAGCAGCTTCCCACCAGGTGGCACAGATACGCAGTATTTT.

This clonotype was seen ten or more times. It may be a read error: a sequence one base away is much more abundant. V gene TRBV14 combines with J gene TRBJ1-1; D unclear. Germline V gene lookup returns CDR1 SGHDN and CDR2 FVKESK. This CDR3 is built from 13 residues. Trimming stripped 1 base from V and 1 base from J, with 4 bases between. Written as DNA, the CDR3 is TGTGCCAGCAGCCAAGGGGAGAACACTGAAGCTTTCTTT. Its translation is CASSQGENTEAFF.

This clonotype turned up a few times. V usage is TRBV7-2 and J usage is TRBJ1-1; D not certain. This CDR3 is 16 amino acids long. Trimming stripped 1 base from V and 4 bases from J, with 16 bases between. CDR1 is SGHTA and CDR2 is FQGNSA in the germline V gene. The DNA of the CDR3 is TGTGCCAGCAGCTTAGTCGGCCGGGCCCAGAGCACTGAAGCTTTCTTT. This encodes CASSLVGRAQSTEAFF.

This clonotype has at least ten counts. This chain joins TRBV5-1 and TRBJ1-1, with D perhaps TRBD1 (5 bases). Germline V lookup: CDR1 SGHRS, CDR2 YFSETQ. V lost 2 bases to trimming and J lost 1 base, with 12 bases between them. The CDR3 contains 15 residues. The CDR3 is CASSFLGHKNTEAFF. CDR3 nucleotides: TGCGCCAGCAGCTTCTTAGGACACAAGAACACTGAAGCTTTCTTT.

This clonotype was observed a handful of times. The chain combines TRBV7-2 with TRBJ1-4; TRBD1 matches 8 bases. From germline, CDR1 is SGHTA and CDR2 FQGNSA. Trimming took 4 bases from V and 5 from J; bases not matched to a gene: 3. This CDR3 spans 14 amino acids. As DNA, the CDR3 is TGTGCCAGCAGCTCACGACAGGGGAATGAAAAACTGTTTTTT. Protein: CASSSRQGNEKLFF.

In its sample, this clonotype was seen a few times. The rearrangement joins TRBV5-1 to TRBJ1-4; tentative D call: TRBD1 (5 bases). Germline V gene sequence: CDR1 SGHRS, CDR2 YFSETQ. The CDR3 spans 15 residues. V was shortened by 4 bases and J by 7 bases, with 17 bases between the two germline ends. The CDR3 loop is CASSEPGLGAEKLFF. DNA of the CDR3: TGCGCCAGCAGCGAACCGGGACTTGGGGCTGAAAAACTGTTTTTT.

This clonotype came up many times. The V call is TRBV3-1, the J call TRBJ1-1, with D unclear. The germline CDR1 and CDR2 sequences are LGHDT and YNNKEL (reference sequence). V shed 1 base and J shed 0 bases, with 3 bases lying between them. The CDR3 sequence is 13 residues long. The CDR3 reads CASSQVLNTEAFF. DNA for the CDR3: TGTGCCAGCAGCCAAGTGCTGAACACTGAAGCTTTCTTT.

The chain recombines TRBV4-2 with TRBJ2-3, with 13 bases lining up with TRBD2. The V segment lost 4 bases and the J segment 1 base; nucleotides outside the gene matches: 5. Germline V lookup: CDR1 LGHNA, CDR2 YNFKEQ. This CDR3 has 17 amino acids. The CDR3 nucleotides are TGTGCCAGCAGCCTCGGGACTAGCGGGGACCGCACAGATACGCAGTATTTT. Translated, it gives CASSLGTSGDRTDTQYF.

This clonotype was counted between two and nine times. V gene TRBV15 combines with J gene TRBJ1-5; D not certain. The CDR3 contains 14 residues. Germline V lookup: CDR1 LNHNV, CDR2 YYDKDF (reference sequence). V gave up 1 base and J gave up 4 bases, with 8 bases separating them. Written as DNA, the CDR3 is TGTGCCACCAGCAGAGGGCCGGGGAATCAGCCCCAGCATTTT. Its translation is CATSRGPGNQPQHF.

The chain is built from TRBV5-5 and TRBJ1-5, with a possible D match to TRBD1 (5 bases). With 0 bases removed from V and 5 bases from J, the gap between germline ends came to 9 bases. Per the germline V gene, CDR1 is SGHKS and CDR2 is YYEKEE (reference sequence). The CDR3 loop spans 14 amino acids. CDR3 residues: CASSLVGGDQPQHF. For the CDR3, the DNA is TGTGCCAGCAGCTTGGTCGGGGGGGATCAGCCCCAGCATTTT. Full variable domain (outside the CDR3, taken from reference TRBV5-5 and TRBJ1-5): DAGVTQSPTHLIKTRGQQVTLRCSPISGHKSVSWYQQVLGQGPQFIFQYYEKEERGRGNFPDRFSARQFPNYSSELNVNALLLGDSALYLCASSLVGGDQPQHFGDGTRLSIL.

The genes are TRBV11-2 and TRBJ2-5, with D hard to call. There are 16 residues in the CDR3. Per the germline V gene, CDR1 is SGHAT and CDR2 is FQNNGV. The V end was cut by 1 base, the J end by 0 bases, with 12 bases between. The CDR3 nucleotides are TGTGCCAGCAGCTTAGCCCTAACTGGGTACCAAGAGACCCAGTACTTC. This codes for CASSLALTGYQETQYF.

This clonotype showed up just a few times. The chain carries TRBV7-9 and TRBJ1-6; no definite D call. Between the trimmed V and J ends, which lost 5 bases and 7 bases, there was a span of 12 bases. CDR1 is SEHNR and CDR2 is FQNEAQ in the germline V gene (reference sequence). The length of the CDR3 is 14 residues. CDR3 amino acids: CASSPRGINSPLHF. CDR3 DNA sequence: TGTGCCAGCAGCCCACGTGGCATAAATTCACCCCTCCACTTT.